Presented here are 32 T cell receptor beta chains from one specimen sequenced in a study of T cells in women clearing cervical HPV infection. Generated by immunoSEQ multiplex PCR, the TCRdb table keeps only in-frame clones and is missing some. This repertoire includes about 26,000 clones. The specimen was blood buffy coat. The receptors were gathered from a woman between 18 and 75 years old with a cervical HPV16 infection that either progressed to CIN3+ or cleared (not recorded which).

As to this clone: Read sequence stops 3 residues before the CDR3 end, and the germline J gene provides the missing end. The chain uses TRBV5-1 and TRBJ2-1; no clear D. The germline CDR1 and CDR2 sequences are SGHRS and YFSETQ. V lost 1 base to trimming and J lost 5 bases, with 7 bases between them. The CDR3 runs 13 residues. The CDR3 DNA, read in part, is TGCGCCAGCAGCTTGACCCTAAACAATGAG. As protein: CASSLTLNNE. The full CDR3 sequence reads CASSLTLNNEQFF.

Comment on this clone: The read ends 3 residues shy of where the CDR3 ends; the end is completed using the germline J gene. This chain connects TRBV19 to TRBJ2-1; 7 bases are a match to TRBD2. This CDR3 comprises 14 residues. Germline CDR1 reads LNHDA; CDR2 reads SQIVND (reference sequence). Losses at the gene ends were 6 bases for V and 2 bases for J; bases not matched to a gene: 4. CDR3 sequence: CASSVAGAYNEQFF. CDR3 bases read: TGTGCCAGTAGCGTAGCGGGTGCCTACAATGAG.

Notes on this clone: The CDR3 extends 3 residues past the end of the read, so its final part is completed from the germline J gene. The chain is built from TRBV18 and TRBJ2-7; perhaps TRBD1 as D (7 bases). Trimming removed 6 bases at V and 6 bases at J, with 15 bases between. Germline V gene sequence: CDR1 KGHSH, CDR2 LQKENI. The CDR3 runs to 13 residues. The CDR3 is CASSPSQGGEQYF. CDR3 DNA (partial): TGTGCCAGCTCTCCTAGCCAGGGGGGCGAG.

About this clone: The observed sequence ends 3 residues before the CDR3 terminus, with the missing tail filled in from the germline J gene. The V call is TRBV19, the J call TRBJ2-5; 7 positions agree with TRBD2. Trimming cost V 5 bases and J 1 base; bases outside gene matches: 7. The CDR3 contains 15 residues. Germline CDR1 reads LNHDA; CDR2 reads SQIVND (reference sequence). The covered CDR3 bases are TGTGCCAGTAGTCCTAGCGGTTTTACCCAAGAGACC. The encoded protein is CASSPSGFTQET. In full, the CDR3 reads CASSPSGFTQETQYF.

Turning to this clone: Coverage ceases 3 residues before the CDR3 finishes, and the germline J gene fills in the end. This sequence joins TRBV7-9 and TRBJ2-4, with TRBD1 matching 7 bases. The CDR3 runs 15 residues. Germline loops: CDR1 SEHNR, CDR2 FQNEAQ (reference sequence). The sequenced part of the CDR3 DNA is TGTGCCAGCAGCTTGACCACAGGGGACGTCTATGGT. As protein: CASSLTTGDVYG. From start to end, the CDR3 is CASSLTTGDVYGQYF. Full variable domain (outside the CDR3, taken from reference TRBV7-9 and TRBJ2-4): DTGVSQNPRHKITKRGQNVTFRCDPISEHNRLYWYRQTLGQGPEFLTYFQNEAQLEKSRLLSDRFSAERPKGSFSTLEIQRTEQGDSAMYLCASSLTTGDVYGQYFGAGTRLSVL.

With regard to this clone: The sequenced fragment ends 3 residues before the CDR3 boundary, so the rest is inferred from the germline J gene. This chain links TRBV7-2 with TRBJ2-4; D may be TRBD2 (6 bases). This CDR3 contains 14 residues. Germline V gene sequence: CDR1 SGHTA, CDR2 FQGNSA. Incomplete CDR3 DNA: TGTGCCAGCAGCTTAGGGGGGGTAAGGGTTGGT. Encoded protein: CASSLGGVRVG. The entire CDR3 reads CASSLGGVRVGQYF.

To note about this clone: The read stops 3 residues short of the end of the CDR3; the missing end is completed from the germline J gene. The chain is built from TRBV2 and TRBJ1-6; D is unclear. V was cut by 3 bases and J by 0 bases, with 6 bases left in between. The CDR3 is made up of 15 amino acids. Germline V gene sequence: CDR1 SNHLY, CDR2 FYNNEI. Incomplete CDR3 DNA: TGTGCCAGCAGTGAGGCAGGCTCCTATAATTCACCC. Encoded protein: CASSEAGSYNSP. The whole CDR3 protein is CASSEAGSYNSPLHF.

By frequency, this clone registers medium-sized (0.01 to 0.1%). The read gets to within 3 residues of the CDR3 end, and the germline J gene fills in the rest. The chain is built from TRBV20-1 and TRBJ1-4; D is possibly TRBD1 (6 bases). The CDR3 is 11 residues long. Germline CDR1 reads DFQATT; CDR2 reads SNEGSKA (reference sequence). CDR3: CSAKQGVKLFF. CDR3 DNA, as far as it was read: TGCAGTGCCAAACAGGGTGTGAAA.

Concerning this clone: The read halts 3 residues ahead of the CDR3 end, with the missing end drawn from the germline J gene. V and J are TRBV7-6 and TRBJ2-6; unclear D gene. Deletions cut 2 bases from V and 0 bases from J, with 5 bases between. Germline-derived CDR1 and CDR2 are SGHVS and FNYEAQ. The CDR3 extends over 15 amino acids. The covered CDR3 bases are TGTGCCAGCAGCTTAAGCCTCTCTGGGGCCAACGTC. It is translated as CASSLSLSGANV. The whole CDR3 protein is CASSLSLSGANVLTF.

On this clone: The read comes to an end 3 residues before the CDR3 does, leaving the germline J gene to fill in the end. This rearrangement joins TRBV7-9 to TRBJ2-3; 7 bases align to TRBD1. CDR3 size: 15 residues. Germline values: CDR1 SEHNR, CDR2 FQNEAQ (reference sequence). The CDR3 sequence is CASSPGGNTNQPQYF. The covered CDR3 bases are TGTGCCAGCAGCCCAGGGGGTAACACCAATCAGCCG.

CDR3 sequence: CSARASGGGNEQFF. CDR3 DNA, as far as it was read: TGCAGTGCTAGAGCTAGCGGGGGGGGCAATGAG. V and J are TRBV20-1 and TRBJ2-1; 12 bases are shared with TRBD2. Read data end 3 residues before the CDR3 end; the end is taken from the germline J gene. CDR3 length: 14 amino acids. Losses at the gene ends were 1 base for V and 6 bases for J; bases not matched to a gene: 1. The germline V gene encodes CDR1 DFQATT and CDR2 SNEGSKA (reference sequence).

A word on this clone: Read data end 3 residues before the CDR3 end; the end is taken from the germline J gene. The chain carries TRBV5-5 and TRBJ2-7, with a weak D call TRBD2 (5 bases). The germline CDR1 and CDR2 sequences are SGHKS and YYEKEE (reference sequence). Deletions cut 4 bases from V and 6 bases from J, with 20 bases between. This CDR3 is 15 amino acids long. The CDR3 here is CASSRSFGVTGEQYF. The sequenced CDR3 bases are TGTGCCAGCAGCCGTAGCTTCGGGGTTACGGGCGAG.

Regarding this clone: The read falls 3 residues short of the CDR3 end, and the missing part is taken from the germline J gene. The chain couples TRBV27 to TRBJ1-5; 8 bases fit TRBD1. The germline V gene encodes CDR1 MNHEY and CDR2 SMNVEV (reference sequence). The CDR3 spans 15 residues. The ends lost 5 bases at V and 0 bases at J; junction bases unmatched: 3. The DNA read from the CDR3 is TGTGCCAGCAGTCGACAGGGGAATAGCAATCAGCCC. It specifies CASSRQGNSNQP. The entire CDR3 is CASSRQGNSNQPQHF.

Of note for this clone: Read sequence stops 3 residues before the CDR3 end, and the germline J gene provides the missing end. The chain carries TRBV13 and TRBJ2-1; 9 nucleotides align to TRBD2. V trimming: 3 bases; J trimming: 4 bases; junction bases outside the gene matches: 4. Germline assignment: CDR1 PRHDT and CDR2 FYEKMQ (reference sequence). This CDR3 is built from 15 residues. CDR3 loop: CASSFSRGGYNEQFF. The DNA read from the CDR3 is TGTGCCAGCAGCTTCTCGCGGGGGGGTTACAATGAG. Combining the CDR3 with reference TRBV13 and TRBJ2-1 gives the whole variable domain AAGVIQSPRHLIKEKRETATLKCYPIPRHDTVYWYQQGPGQDPQFLISFYEKMQSDKGSIPDRFSAQQFSDYHSELNMSSLELGDSALYFCASSFSRGGYNEQFFGPGTRLTVL.

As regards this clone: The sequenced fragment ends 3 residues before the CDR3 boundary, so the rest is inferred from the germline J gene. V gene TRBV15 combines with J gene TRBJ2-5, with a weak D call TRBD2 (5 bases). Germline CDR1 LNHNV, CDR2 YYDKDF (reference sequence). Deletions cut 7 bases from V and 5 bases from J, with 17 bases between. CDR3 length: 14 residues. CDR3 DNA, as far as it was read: TGTGCCACCAACCCCGGTGAGGGCGGGGAGACC. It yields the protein CATNPGEGGET. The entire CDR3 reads CATNPGEGGETQYF.

The CDR3 sequence is CASTVFPRSDEQFF. Partial CDR3 DNA: TGTGCCAGCACCGTGTTCCCTCGATCGGATGAG. The chain links TRBV6-2 or TRBV6-3 to TRBJ2-1; D is unclear. The CDR3 end is not reached by the read, which stops 3 residues before it; the germline J gene fills it in. V lost 7 bases and J lost 8, with 18 bases in between. The germline gives CDR1 MNHEY, CDR2 SVGEGT. The CDR3 is 14 residues long.

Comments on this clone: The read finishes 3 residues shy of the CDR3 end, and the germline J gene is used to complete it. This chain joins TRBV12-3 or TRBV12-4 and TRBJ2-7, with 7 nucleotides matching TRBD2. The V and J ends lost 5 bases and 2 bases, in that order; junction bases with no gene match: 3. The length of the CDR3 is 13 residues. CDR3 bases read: TGTGCCAGCAGTCTCGGGACTACCTACGAG. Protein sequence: CASSLGTTYE. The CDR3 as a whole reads CASSLGTTYEQYF.

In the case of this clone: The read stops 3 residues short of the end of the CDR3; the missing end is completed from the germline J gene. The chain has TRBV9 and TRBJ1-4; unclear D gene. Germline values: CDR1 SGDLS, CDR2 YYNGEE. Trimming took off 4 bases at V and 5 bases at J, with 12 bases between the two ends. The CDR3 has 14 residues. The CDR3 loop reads CASSPSSGNEKLFF. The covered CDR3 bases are TGTGCCAGCAGCCCAAGTTCGGGGAATGAAAAA.

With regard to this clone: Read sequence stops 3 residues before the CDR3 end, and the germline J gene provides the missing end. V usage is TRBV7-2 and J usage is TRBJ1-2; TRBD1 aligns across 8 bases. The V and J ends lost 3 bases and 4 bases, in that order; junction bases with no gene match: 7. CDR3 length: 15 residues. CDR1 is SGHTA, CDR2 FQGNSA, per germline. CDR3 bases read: TGTGCCAGCAGCTTGGACAGGGTCGTAGGCTATGGC. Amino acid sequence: CASSLDRVVGYG. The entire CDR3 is CASSLDRVVGYGYTF.

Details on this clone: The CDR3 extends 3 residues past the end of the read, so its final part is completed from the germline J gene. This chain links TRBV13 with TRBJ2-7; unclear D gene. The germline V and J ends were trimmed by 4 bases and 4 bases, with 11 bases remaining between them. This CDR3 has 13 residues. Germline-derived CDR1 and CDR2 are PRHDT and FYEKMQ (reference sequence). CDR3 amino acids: CASSSNYRYEQYF. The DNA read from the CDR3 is TGTGCCAGCAGCTCAAACTATAGATACGAG.

The chain's CDR3 is CASSPRTSGYYEAFF. CDR3 DNA, as far as it was read: TGTGCCAGCTCACCACGGACTAGCGGGTACTACGAG. The chain links TRBV18 to TRBJ1-1, with no clear D. The sequenced fragment ends 3 residues before the CDR3 boundary, so the rest is inferred from the germline J gene. Germline CDR1 and CDR2: KGHSH and LQKENI. The length of the CDR3 is 15 residues.

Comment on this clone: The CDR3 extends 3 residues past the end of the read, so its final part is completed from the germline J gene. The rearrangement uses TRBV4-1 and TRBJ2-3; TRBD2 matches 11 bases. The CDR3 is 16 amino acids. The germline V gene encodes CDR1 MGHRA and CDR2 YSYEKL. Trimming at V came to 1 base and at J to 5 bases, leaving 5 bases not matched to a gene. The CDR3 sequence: CASSQASGGNEDTQYF. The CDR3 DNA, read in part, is TGCGCCAGCAGCCAAGCTAGCGGGGGGAATGAAGATACG.

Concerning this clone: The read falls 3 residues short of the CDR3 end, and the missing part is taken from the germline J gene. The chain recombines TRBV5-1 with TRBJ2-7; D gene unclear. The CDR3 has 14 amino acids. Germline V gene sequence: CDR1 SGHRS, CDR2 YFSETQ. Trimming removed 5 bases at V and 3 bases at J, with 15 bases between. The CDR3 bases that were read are TGCGCCAGCAGGGCAGGCCAAAGGAACTACGAG. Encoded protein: CASRAGQRNYE. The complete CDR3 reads CASRAGQRNYEQYF.

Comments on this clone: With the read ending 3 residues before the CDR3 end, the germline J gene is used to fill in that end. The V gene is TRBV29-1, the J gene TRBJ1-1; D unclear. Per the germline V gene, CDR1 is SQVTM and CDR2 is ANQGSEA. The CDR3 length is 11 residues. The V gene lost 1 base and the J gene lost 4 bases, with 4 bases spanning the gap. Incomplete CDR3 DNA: TGCAGCGTTGAAGGTCGCACTGAA. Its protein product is CSVEGRTE. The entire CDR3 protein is CSVEGRTEAFF.

The CDR3 spells CASSYSEVGRTGELFF. The CDR3 bases that were read are TGTGCCAGCAGTTACTCGGAGGTGGGCCGGACCGGGGAG. V gene TRBV6-2 or TRBV6-3 combines with J gene TRBJ2-2; perhaps TRBD2 as D (5 bases). The CDR3 end falls 3 residues outside the read, so it is completed with the germline J gene. This CDR3 comprises 16 residues. Trimming removed 0 bases from V and 5 bases from J, with 13 bases in between. Germline CDR1 is MNHEY and CDR2 is SVGEGT.

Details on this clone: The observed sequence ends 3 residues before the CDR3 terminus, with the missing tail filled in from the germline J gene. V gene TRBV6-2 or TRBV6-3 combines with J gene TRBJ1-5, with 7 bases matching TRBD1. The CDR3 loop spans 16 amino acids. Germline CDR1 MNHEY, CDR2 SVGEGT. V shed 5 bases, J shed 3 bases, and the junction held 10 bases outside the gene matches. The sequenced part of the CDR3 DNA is TGTGCCAGCAGTATGAGGGAGGGGGCGAACAATCAGCCC. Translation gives CASSMREGANNQP. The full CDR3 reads CASSMREGANNQPQHF.

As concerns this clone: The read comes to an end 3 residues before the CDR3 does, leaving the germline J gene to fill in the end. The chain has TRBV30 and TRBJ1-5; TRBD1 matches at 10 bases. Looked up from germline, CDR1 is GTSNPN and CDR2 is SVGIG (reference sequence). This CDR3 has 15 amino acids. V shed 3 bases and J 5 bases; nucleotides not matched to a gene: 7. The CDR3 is CAWSRAGTGDQPQHF. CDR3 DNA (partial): TGTGCCTGGAGCCGAGCCGGGACAGGGGATCAGCCC.

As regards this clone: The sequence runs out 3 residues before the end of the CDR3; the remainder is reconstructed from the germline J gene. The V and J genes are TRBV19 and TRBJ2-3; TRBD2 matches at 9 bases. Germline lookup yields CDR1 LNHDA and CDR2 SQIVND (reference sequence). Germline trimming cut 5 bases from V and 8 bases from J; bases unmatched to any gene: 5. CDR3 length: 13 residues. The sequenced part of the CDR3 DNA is TGTGCCAGTAGTGTCGGACTAGCGTCTACG. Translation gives CASSVGLAST. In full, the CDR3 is CASSVGLASTQYF. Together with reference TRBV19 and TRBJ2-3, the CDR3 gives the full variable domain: DGGITQSPKYLFRKEGQNVTLSCEQNLNHDAMYWYRQDPGQGLRLIYYSQIVNDFQKGDIAEGYSVSREKKESFPLTVTSAQKNPTAFYLCASSVGLASTQYFGPGTRLTVL.

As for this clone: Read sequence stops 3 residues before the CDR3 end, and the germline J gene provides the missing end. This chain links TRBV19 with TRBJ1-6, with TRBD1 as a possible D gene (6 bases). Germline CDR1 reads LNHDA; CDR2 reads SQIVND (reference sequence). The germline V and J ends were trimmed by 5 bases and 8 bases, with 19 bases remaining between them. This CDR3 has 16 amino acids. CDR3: CASSLARTALHSPLHF. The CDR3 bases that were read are TGTGCCAGTAGTCTGGCACGGACAGCTCTCCATTCACCC. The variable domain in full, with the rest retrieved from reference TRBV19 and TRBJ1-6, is DGGITQSPKYLFRKEGQNVTLSCEQNLNHDAMYWYRQDPGQGLRLIYYSQIVNDFQKGDIAEGYSVSREKKESFPLTVTSAQKNPTAFYLCASSLARTALHSPLHFGNGTRLTVT.

The CDR3 bases that were read are TGTGCCAGCAGCCCATCGACTAGGGATGAG. It is translated as CASSPSTRDE. In full, the CDR3 is CASSPSTRDEQFF. The gene calls are TRBV7-3 and TRBJ2-1; D might be TRBD2 (6 bases). The read ends 3 residues before the CDR3 terminus; that terminus is restored from the germline J gene. This CDR3 is 13 amino acids long. Germline lookup yields CDR1 SGHTA and CDR2 FQGTGA. The V end was cut by 5 bases, the J end by 8 bases, with 13 bases between.

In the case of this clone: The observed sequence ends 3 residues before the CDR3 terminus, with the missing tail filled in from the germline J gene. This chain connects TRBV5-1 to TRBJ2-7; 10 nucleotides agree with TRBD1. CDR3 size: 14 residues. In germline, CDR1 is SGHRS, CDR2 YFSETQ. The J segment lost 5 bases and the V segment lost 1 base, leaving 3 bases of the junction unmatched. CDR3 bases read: TGCGCCAGCAGCTTGTGGGACAGGGGAGACGAG. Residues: CASSLWDRGDE. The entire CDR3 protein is CASSLWDRGDEQYF.

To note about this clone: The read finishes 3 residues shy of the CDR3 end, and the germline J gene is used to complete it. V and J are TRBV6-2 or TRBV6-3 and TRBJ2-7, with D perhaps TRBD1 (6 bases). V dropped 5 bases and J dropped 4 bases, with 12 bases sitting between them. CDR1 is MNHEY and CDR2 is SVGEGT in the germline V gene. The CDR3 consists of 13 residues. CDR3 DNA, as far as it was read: TGTGCCAGCAGTCCGCCACAGGGATACGAG. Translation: CASSPPQGYE. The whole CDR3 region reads CASSPPQGYEQYF.